Below are 3 T cell receptor beta chains sequenced from a single sample in a study of early T cells in non-severe SARS-CoV-2 infection (dated by TCRdb to the early 2020s). The library was made by 5' RACE. Sequencing used a NextSeq 500. Using fastp trimming at Q25 and MiXCR clonotype assembly, TCRdb reanalyzed the public sequencing data and kept in-frame beta chains. Each CDR3 protein appears once, grouped with its most common genes and DNA. The sample table lists approximately 9,100 distinct CDR3 sequences, 4.5% to 5.5% of them with a count of one. Over 9.5% of the sample belongs to the ten largest clones. Material for sequencing was whole blood. The receptors originated from an adult who was a healthcare worker with PCR-confirmed SARS-CoV-2 infection or an uninfected control (not recorded which).

This clonotype was detected ten times or more. The rearrangement uses TRBV15 and TRBJ2-1, with D hard to call. The germline V and J ends were trimmed by 3 bases and 8 bases, with 14 bases remaining between them. The CDR3 sequence is 14 residues long. CDR1 and CDR2 (germline): LNHNV, YYDKDF (reference sequence). Here the CDR3 reads CATSSGALRDEQFF. The DNA of the CDR3 is TGTGCCACCAGCAGTGGTGCCCTTCGCGATGAGCAGTTCTTC. Using reference TRBV15 and TRBJ2-1 for the parts outside the CDR3, the full variable domain is DAMVIQNPRYQVTQFGKPVTLSCSQTLNHNVMYWYQQKSSQAPKLLFHYYDKDFNNEADTPDNFQSRRPNTSFCFLDIRSPGLGDTAMYLCATSSGALRDEQFFGPGTRLTVL.

The table lists this clonotype with many counts. The chain is built from TRBV28 and TRBJ2-3; the D gene could be TRBD1 or TRBD2 (5 bases each). Trimming left V 4 bases short and J 6 bases short, with 23 bases between. This CDR3 is 17 amino acids long. CDR1 is MDHEN and CDR2 is SYDVKM in the germline V gene. CDR3 nucleotide sequence: TGTGCCAGCAGTTCCGCCGGAAGAGGGGCCCTCGGGGATACGCAGTATTTT. As protein: CASSSAGRGALGDTQYF. The full variable domain, with the rest looked up from reference TRBV28 and TRBJ2-3, is DVKVTQSSRYLVKRTGEKVFLECVQDMDHENMFWYRQDPGLGLRLIYFSYDVKMKEKGDIPEGYSVSREKKERFSLILESASTNQTSMYLCASSSAGRGALGDTQYFGPGTRLTVL.

By share, this clonotype counts as medium-sized (0.01 to 0.1%). The chain is built from TRBV11-2 and TRBJ2-1, with TRBD2 identical over 7 bases. Looked up from germline, CDR1 is SGHAT and CDR2 is FQNNGV. V was clipped by 1 base and J by 6 bases; unmatched bases: 12. This CDR3 region has 17 residues. The CDR3 DNA reads as TGTGCCAGCAGCTTAGGGACTAGGATGATGGTGACCAATGAGCAGTTCTTC. The encoded protein is CASSLGTRMMVTNEQFF.